This T cell receptor beta chain was obtained from a study of T-cell memory formation after mild COVID-19. Study context: Largely donor-specific sequence clusters came from two donors.

Findings and caveats of the study: Some responding clones appeared in pre-infection memory, suggesting cross-reactive memory joined. Balance between CD4 and CD8 was seen in clones contracting day 15 to 85, and a CD4+ lean was seen in later expanders.

It was 5'RACE with constant-segment primers that produced the TCR alpha and TCR beta cDNA libraries, which carried sample barcodes and UMIs. TCRdb independently ran MiXCR on the 5' RACE reads; one entry per CDR3 protein. The profile covers around 260,000 distinct CDR3 sequences, with 15% to 20% appearing a single time and 22% taken by the ten largest. Per germline, CDR1 SNHLY and CDR2 FYNNEI. The length of the CDR3 is 13 residues. Trimming removed 10 bases at V and 7 bases at J, with 14 bases between. Turning to this clonotype: Its antigen is not known.

The chain carries TRBV2 and TRBJ1-6; possibly TRBD1 for D (5 bases). The sequence was collected from a man aged 18 to 29 who had mild COVID-19 (a few samples of this study predate the infection). Cell type and time point are not known. Sample: PBMCs or a T cell subset sorted from them (not recorded which). The CDR3 DNA reads as TGTGCCACCCAAGGACGGGGGAATTCACCCCTCCACTTT. Its translation is CATQGRGNSPLHF.